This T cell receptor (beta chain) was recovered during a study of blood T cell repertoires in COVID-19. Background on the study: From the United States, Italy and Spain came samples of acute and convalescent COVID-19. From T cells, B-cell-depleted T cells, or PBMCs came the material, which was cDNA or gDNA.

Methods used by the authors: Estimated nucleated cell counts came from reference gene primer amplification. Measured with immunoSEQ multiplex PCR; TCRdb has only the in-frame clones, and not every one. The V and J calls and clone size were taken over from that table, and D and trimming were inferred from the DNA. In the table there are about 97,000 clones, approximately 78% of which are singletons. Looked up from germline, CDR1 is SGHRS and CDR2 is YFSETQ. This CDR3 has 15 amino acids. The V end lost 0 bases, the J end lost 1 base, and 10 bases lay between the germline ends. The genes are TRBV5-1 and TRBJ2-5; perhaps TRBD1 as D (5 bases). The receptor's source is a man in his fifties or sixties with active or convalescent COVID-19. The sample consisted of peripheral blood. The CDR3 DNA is TGCGCCAGCAGCTTGGACGTGGGGCCCCAAGAGACCCAGTACTTC. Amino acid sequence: CASSLDVGPQETQYF. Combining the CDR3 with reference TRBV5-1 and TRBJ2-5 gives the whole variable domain KAGVTQTPRYLIKTRGQQVTLSCSPISGHRSVSWYQQTPGQGLQFLFEYFSETQRNKGNFPGRFSGRQFSNSRSEMNVSTLELGDSALYLCASSLDVGPQETQYFGPGTRLLVL.